What follows is one T cell receptor beta chain and its context. Antigen: not known. Expressed TCRB transcripts got sequenced, as all isolated RNA was reverse transcribed. Some 3.6 million reads on average were seen across naive, central memory and regulatory T cell samples. TCRdb keeps only in-frame clones here, not all; method: immunoSEQ multiplex PCR. The sample yields over 300,000 clones, around 9.7% seen once. These data belong to a study of beta chain features in type 1 diabetes. Study-wide findings and caveats: Using cDNA template may skew counts toward highly expressing activated cells. There was a moderate but significant shortening of TCRB CDR3s in all four CD4+ subsets of Type 1 diabetes patients. PCR might show a preference for shorter templates, equally across patients and controls.

CDR1 is LGHNA and CDR2 is YNFKEQ in the germline V gene. V was trimmed by 0 bases and J by 2 bases, leaving 12 bases between them. The CDR3 is 16 amino acids. Sorting of CD4+ naive, central memory, regulatory and stem cell-like memory cells was performed via CD45RO/CCR7/CD25/CD127/CD95/CD27. Material for sequencing was central memory CD4+ T cells from blood. V is TRBV4-2 and J is TRBJ2-3; no definite D call. This clonotype was sampled from a man under 40 with type 1 diabetes. The CDR3 DNA sequence: TGTGCCAGCAGCCAAGAAACCGGCTCAAACACAGATACGCAGTATTTT. Its protein is CASSQETGSNTDTQYF.